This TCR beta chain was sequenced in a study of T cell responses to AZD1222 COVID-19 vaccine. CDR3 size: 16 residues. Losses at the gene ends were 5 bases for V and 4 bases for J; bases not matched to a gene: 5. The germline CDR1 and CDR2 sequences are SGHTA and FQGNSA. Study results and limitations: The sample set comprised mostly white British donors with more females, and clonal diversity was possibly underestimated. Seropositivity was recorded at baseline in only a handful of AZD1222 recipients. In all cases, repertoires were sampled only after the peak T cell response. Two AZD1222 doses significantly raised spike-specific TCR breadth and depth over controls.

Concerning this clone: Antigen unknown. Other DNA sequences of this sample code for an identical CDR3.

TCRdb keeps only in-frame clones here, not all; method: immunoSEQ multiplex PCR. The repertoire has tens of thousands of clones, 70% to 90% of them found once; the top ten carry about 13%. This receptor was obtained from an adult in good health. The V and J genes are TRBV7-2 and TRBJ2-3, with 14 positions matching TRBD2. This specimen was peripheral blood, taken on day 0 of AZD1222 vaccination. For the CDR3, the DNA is TGTGCCAGCAGCCTCCGACTAGCGGGGGGGCCAGATACGCAGTATTTT. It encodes CASSLRLAGGPDTQYF.